This T cell receptor beta chain was profiled in a study of T-cell memory formation after mild COVID-19. Employing constant-segment primers, 5'RACE generated TCR alpha and TCR beta cDNA libraries bearing sample barcodes and UMIs. TCRdb re-derived calls from the 5' RACE reads in MiXCR, one entry per CDR3 protein. Of 250,000 to 350,000 distinct CDR3 sequences listed, 15% to 20% are singletons. Points on this clonotype: Its antigen is unknown.

Findings of the study overall: A second wave of clones peaked on day 37, and their SARS-CoV-2 specificity went unconfirmed.

The receptor was derived from a man aged 18 to 29 who had mild COVID-19 (a few samples of this study predate the infection). Cell type and time point are not known. The specimen was PBMCs or a T cell subset sorted from them (not recorded which).

The chain's CDR3 is CASSGLAGGARQFF. DNA of the CDR3: TGTGCCAGCAGCGGACTAGCGGGGGGGGCTCGGCAGTTCTTC. The gene calls are TRBV7-2 and TRBJ2-1; 15 bases agree with TRBD2. The V gene end was trimmed by 5 bases and the J gene end by 12 bases; junction bases not matched to a gene: 5. CDR3 size: 14 residues. Germline CDR1 SGHTA, CDR2 FQGNSA.